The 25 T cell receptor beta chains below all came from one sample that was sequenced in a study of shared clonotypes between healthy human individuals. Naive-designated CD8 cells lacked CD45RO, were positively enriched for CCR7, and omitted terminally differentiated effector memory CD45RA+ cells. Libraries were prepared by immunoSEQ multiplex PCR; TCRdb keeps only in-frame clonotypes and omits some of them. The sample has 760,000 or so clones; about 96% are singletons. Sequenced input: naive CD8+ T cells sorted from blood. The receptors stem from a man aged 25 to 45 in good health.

The CDR3 DNA reads as TGTGCCAGCAGTTTAGGAGGGGGCTCTCAGCCCCAGCATTTT. Its translation is CASSLGGGSQPQHF. The chain couples TRBV27 to TRBJ1-5; 7 nucleotides align to TRBD1. Germline V gene data show CDR1 as MNHEY and CDR2 as SMNVEV (reference sequence). The CDR3 runs 14 residues. With V trimmed by 2 bases and J by 6 bases, 4 bases remained unmatched.

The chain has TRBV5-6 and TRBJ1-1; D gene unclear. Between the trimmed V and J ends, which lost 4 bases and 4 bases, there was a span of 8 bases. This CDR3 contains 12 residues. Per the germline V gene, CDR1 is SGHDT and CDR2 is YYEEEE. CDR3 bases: TGTGCCAGCAGCCCCCAAGGCACTGAAGCTTTCTTT. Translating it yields CASSPQGTEAFF.

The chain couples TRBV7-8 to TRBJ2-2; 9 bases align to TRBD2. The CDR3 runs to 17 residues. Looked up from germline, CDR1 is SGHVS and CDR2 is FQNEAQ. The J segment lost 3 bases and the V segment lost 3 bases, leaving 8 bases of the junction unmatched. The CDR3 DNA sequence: TGTGCCAGCAGCTTGGCGACTAGCGGTGAATACACCGGGGAGCTGTTTTTT. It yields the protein CASSLATSGEYTGELFF.

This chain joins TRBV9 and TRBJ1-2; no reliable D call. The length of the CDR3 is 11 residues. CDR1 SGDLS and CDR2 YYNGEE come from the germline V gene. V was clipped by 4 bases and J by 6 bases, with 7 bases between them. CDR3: CASSTKNGYTF. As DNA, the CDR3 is TGTGCCAGCAGCACCAAAAATGGCTACACCTTC.

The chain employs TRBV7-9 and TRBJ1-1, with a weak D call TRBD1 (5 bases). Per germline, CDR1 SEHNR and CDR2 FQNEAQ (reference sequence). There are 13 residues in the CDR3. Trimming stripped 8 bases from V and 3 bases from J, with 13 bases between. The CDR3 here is CASRPGSDTEAFF. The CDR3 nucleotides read TGTGCCAGCCGACCAGGGAGTGACACTGAAGCTTTCTTT.

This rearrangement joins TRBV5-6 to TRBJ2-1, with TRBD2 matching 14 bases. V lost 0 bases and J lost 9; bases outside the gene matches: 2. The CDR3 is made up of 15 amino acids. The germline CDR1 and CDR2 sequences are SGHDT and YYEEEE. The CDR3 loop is CASSLGLAGGGEQFF. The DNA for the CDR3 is TGTGCCAGCAGCTTGGGACTAGCGGGAGGGGGTGAGCAGTTCTTC.

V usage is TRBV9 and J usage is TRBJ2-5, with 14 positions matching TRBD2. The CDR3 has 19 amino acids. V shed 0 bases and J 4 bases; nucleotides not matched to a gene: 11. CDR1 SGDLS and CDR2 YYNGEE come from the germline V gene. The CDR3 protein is CASSVGWLGTSGSGETQYF. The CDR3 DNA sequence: TGTGCCAGCAGCGTAGGTTGGTTGGGGACTAGCGGGAGCGGAGAGACCCAGTACTTC.

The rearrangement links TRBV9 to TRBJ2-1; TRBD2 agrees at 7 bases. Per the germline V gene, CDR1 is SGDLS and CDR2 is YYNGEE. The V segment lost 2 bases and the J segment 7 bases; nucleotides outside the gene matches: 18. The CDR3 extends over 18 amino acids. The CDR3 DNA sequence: TGTGCCAGCAGCGTGCCCCCGGGAGGAGGCGAGCAAGCGAATGAGCAGTTCTTC. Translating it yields CASSVPPGGGEQANEQFF. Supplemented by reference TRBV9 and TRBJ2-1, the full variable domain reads DSGVTQTPKHLITATGQRVTLRCSPRSGDLSVYWYQQSLDQGLQFLIQYYNGEERAKGNILERFSAQQFPDLHSELNLSSLELGDSALYFCASSVPPGGGEQANEQFFGPGTRLTVL.

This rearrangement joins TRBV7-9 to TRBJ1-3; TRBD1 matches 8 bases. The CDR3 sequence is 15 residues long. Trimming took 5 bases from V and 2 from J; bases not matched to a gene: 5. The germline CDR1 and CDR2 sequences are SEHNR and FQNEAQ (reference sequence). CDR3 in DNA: TGTGCCAGCAGCCAAGGACAGGGTACTGGAAACACCATATATTTT. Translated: CASSQGQGTGNTIYF.

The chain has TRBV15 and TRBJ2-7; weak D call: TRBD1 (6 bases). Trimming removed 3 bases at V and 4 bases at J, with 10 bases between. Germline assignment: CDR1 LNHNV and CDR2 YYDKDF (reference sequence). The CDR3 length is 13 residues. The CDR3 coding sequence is TGTGCCACCAGCAGCCCGGACAGTTACGAGCAGTACTTC. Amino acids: CATSSPDSYEQYF. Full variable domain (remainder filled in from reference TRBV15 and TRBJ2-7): DAMVIQNPRYQVTQFGKPVTLSCSQTLNHNVMYWYQQKSSQAPKLLFHYYDKDFNNEADTPDNFQSRRPNTSFCFLDIRSPGLGDTAMYLCATSSPDSYEQYFGPGTRLTVT.

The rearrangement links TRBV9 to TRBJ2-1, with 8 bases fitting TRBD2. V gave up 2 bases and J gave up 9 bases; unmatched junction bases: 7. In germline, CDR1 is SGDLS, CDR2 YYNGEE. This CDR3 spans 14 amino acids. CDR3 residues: CASSVAGRAVEQFF. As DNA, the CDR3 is TGTGCCAGCAGCGTCGCCGGGAGGGCCGTTGAGCAGTTCTTC.

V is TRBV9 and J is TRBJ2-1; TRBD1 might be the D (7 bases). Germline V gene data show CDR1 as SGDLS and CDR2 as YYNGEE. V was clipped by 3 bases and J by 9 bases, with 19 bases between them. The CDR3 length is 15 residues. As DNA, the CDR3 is TGTGCCAGCAGCGGCGGGACAGTTAACGCTCCTGAGCAGTTCTTC. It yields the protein CASSGGTVNAPEQFF.

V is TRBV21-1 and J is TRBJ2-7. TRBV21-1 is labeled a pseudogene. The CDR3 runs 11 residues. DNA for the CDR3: TGTGCCAGCAGCAAGTTTTACGAGCAGTACTTC. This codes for CASSKFYEQYF.

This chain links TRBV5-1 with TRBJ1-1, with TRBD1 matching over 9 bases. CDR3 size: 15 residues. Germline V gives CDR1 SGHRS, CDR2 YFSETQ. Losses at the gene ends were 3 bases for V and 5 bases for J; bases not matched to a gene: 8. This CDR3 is CASSWAQGAGTEAFF. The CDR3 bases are TGCGCCAGCAGCTGGGCACAGGGGGCCGGGACTGAAGCTTTCTTT.

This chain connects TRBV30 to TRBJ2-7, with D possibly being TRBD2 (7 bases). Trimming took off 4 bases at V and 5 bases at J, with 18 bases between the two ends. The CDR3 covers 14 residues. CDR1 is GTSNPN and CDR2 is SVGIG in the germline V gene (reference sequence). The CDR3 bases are TGTGCCTGGAATTGGGGGGGCGGCTTCGACGAGCAGTACTTC. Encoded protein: CAWNWGGGFDEQYF. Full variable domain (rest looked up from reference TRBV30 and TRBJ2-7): SQTIHQWPATLVQPVGSPLSLECTVEGTSNPNLYWYRQAAGRGLQLLFYSVGIGQISSEVPQNLSASRPQDRQFILSSKKLLLSDSGFYLCAWNWGGGFDEQYFGPGTRLTVT.

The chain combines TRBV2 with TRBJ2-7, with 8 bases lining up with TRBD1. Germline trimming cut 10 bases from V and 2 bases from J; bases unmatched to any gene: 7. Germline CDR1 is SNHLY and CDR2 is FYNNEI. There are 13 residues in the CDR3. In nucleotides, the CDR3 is TGTGCCACCCGGGACAGGATCACCTACGAGCAGTACTTC. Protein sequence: CATRDRITYEQYF.

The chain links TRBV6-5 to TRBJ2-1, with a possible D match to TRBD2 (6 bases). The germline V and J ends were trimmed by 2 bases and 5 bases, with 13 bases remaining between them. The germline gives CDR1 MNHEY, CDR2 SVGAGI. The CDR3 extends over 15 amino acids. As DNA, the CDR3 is TGTGCCAGCAGTTACGGTACGGGAGTGAACAATGAGCAGTTCTTC. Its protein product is CASSYGTGVNNEQFF.

The chain's CDR3 is CASSPTSGRAIDTQYF. CDR3 in DNA: TGTGCCAGCAGTCCTACTAGCGGGAGGGCCATAGATACGCAGTATTTT. The chain combines TRBV27 with TRBJ2-3; 13 bases fit TRBD2. The CDR3 spans 16 residues. The trim removed 5 bases at V and 5 bases at J, leaving 7 bases unmatched. Germline values: CDR1 MNHEY, CDR2 SMNVEV (reference sequence).

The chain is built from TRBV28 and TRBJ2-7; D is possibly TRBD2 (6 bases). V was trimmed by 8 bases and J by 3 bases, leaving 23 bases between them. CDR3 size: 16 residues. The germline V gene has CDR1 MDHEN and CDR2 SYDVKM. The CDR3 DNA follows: TGTGCCAGCGCCTTTTTTAGCGGAGGAGGTGGCTACGAGCAGTACTTC. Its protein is CASAFFSGGGGYEQYF.

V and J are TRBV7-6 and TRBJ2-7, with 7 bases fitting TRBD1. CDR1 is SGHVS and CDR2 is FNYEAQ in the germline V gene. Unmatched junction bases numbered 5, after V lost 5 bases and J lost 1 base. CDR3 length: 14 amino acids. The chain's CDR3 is CASSPQTGSYEQYF. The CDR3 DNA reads TGTGCCAGCAGCCCTCAGACAGGGTCCTACGAGCAGTACTTC.

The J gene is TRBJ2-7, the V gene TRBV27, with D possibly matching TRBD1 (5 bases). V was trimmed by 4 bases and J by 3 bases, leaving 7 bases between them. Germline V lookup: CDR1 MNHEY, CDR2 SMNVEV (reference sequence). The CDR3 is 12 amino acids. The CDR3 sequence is CASSSTDYEQYF. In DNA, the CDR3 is TGTGCCAGCAGTTCGACAGACTACGAGCAGTACTTC.

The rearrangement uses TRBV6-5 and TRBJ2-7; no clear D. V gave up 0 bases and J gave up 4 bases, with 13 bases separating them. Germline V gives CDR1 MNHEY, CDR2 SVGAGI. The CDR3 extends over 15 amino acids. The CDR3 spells CASSYSGNLVYEQYF. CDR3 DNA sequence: TGTGCCAGCAGTTACTCGGGGAACCTGGTGTACGAGCAGTACTTC.

The CDR3 loop reads CASSQEMGGRDEQYF. The CDR3 DNA reads TGTGCCAGCAGCCAAGAGATGGGAGGGAGAGACGAGCAGTACTTC. The V call is TRBV14, the J call TRBJ2-7, with 7 positions matching TRBD2. Germline CDR1 is SGHDN and CDR2 is FVKESK. V gave up 0 bases and J gave up 5 bases; unmatched junction bases: 7. This CDR3 is built from 15 residues.

DNA of the CDR3: TGTGCCAGCAGCGTAGTCAGCGGCCAGGACTACAGCACAGATACGCAGTATTTT. It translates to CASSVVSGQDYSTDTQYF. The gene calls are TRBV9 and TRBJ2-3; a possible D gene is TRBD2 (6 bases). Trimming took 0 bases from V and 0 from J, leaving 17 bases between them. Germline CDR1 and CDR2: SGDLS and YYNGEE. The CDR3 runs 18 residues.

CDR3 coding DNA: TGCGCCAGCAGCTCGGAGACCAGCACAGATACGCAGTATTTT. Encoded protein: CASSSETSTDTQYF. The rearrangement uses TRBV5-1 and TRBJ2-3; D is unclear. V was trimmed by 3 bases and J by 0 bases, leaving 8 bases between them. CDR1 SGHRS and CDR2 YFSETQ come from the germline V gene. There are 14 residues in the CDR3.